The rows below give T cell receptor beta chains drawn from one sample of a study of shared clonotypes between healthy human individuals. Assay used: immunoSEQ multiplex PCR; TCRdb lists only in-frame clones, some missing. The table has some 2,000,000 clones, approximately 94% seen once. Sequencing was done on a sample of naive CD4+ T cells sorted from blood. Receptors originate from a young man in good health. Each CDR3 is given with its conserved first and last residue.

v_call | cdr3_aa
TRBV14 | CASSPGANVLTF
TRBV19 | CASSQTSGGYVEQFF
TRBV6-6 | CASSYTASVSGNTIYF
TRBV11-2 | CASRPRGGSYEQYF
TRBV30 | CAWSLGGPTGNTIYF
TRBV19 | CASPGAGGMNTEAFF
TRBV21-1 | CASSKARRQVGRDGPSGANVLTF
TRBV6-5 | CASSGVPHYEQYF
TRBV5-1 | CASSLGASGSFGELFF
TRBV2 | CASSWSTDTQYF
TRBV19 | CASSPSGRASYNEQFF
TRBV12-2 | CASRLGPQQYGELFF
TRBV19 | CASSITGLRDQPQHF
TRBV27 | CASSPRAVGRGDSQPQHF
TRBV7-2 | CASRLAGGLGNEQFF
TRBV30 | CAWRLAGTTDTQYF
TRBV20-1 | CSAYTGPEQYF
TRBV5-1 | CASSFTGLEGYTF
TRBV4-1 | CASSQRGGPMNTEAFF
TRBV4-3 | CASSQEGLAGVYEQYF
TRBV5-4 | CASSLGGANTEAFF
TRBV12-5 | CASGGQGLSNQPQHF
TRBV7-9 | CASSSTGGSWEKLFF
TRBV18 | CASSQRGAGDQPQHF
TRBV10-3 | CAITDRGYEQYF
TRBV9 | CASSVGRGGIQETQYF
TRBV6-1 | CASSDLEYEQYF
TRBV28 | CASSLAGLAGRTGELFF
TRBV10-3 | CAISMTGYEQYF
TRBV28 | CASSSRGAGSGAYGYTF
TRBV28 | CASSSDRGINEQFF
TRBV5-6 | CASSLRPGETQYF
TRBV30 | CAWSPEETQYF
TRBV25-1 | CASSPRGGIYEQYF
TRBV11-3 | CASSLRTSGSTDTQYF
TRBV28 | CASRAGTGGLYEQYF
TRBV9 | CASSLTGTGGTGELFF
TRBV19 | CASSGTNVYEQYF
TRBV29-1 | CSVVHTGRQETQYF
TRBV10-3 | CAISETSGTNSYNEQFF
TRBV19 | CASSIGGSKSNTGELFF
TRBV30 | CAWIGELFF
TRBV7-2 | CASSLALGQGTNTGELFF
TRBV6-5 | CASSWTSGRARNEQFF
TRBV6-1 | CASSFGGSANEKLFF
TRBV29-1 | CSVEGAGVPTGELFF
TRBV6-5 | CASSRPGQGIGEQFF
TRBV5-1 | CASSLGTSGLFNEQFF
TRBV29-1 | CSAGGANTEAFF
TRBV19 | CASSMIDKKGSPLHF
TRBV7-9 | CASSSGQGLAEAFF
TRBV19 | CASRIGGTGGNQPQHF
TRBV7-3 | CASSMAGTGDEKLFF